This T cell receptor beta chain was sequenced during a study of CD8 T cells in ankylosing spondylitis. Study-level findings and limits: A TCR beta motif made of about 8 highly homologous variants seemed typical of ankylosing spondylitis blood. According to the report, clones linked to the disease were significantly enriched in matched synovial fluid samples taken from ankylosing spondylitis patients.

With 8 bases removed from V and 5 bases from J, the gap between germline ends came to 18 bases. This CDR3 comprises 14 residues. The germline gives CDR1 MNHEY, CDR2 SMNVEV (reference sequence). A quantitative 5'-RACE method, one with molecular barcodes, was used to make TCR beta libraries. Each CDR3 protein gets one entry after TCRdb re-called the 5' RACE reads with MiXCR. The table includes approximately 140,000 distinct CDR3 sequences, under 55% detected once. In the case of this clonotype: Its antigen is unidentified.

The source of this sequence is a male donor with ankylosing spondylitis. The sequenced sample consisted of synovial fluid, either unsorted or a sorted T cell fraction (not recorded which). This chain connects TRBV27 to TRBJ2-5; a weak D match, TRBD1 (5 bases). Written as DNA, the CDR3 is TGTGCCAGCGGCCAGGGTATCGGCCGGGAGACCCAGTACTTC. Amino acids: CASGQGIGRETQYF.